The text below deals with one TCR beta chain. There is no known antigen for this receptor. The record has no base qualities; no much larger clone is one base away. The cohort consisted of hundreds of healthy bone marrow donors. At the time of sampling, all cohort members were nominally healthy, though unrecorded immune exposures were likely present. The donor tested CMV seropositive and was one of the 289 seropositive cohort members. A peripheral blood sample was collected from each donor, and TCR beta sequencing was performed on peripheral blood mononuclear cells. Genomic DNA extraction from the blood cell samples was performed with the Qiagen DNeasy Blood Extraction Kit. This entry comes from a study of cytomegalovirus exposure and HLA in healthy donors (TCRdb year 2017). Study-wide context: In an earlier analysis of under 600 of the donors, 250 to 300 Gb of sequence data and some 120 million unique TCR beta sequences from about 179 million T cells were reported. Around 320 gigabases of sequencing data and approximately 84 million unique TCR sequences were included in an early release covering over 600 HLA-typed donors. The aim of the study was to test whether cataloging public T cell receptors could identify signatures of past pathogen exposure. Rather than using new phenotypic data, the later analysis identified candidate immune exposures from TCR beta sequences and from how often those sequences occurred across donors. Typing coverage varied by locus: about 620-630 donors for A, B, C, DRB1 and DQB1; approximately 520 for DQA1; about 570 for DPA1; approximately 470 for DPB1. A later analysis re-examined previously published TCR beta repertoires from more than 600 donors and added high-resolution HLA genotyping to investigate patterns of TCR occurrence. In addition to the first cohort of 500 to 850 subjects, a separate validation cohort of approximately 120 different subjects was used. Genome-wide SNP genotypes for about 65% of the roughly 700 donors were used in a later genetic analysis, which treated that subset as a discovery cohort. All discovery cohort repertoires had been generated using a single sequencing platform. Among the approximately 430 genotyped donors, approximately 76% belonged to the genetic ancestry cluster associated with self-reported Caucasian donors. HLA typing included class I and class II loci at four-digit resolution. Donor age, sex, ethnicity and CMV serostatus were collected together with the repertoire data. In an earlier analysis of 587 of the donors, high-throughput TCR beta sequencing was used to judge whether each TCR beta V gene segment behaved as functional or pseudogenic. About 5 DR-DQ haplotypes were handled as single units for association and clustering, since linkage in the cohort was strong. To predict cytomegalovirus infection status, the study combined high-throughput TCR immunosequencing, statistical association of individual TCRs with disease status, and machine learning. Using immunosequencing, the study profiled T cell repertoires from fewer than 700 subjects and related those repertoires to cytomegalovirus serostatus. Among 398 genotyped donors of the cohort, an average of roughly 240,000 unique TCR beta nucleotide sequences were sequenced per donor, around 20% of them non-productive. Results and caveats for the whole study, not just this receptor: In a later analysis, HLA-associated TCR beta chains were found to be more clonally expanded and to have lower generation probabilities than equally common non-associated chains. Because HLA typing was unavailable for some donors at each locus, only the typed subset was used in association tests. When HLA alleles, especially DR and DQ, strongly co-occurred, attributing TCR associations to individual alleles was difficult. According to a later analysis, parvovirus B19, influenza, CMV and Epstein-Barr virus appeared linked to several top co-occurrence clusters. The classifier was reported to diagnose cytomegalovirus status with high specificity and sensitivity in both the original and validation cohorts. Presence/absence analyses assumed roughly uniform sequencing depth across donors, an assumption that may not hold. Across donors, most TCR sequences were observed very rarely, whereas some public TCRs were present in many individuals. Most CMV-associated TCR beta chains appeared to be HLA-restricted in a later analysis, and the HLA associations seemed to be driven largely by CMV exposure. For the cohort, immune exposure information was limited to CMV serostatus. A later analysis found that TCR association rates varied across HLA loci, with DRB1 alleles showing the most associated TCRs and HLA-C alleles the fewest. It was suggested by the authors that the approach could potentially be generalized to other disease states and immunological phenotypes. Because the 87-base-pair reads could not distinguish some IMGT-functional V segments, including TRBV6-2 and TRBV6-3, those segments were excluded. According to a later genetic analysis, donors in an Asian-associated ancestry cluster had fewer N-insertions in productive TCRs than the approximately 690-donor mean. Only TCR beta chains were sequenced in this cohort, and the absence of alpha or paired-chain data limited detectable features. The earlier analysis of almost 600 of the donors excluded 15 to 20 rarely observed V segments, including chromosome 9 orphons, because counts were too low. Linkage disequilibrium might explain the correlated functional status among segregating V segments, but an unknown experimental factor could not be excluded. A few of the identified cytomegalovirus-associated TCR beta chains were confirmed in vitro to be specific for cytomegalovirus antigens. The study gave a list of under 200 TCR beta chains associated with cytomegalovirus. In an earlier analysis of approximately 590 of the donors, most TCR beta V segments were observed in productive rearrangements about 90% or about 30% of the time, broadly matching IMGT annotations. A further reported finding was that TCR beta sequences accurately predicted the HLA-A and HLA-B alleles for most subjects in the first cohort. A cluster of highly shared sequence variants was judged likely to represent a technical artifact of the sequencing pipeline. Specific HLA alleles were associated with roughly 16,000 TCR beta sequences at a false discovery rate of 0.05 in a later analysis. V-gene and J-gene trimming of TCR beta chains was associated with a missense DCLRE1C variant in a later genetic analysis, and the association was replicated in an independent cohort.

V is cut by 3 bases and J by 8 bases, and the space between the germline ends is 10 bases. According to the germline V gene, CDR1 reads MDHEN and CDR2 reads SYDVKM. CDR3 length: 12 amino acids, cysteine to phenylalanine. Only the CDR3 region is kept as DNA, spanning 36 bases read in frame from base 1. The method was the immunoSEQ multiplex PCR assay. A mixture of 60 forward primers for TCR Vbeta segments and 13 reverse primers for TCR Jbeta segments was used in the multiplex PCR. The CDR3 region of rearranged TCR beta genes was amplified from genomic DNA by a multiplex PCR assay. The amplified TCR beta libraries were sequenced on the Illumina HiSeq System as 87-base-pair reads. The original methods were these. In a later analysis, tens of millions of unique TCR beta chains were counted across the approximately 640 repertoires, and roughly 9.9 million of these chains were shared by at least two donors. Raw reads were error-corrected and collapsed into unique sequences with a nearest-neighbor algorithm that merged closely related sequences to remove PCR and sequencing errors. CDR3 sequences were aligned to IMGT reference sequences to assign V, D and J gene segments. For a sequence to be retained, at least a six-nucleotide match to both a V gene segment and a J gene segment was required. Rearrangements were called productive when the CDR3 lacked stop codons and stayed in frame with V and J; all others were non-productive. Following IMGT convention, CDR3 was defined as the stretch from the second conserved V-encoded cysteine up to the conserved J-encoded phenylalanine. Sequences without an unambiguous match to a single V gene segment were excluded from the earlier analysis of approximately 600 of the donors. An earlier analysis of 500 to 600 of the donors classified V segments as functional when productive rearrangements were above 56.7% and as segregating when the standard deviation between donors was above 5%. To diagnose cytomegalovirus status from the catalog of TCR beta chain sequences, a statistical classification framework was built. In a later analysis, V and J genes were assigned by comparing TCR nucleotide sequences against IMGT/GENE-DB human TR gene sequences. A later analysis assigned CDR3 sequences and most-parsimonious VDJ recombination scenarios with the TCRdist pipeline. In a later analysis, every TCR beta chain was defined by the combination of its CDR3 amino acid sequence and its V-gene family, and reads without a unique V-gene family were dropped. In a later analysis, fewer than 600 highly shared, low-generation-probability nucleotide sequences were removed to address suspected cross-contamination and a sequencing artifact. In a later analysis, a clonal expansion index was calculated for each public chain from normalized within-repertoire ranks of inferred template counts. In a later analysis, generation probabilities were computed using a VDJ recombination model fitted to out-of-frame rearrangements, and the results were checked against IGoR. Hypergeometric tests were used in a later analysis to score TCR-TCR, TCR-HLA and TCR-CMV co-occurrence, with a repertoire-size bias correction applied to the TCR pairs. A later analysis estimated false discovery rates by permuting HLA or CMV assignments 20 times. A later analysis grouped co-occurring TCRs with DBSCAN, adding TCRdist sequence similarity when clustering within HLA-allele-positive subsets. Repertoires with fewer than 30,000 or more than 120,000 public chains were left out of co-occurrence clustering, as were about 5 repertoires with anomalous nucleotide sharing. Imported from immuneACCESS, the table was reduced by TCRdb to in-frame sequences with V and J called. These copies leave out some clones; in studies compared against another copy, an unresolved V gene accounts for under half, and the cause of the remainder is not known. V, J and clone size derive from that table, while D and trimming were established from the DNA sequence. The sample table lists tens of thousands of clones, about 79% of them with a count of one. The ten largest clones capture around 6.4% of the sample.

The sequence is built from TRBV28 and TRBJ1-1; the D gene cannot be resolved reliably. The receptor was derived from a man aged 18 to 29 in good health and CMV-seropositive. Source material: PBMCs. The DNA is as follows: TGTGCCAGCAGTTTTATAGGAGTAGAAGCTTTCTTT. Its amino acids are CASSFIGVEAFF.